This record covers a single TCR beta chain. Its cognate antigen is unknown. The data were obtained in a study of lymphopenia after photon versus proton radiotherapy. Study conclusions and caveats: Proton therapy kept repertoires fairly stable, unlike photons, which gained effector/memory cells. In patients who died, overall survival fell as post-nadir TCR diversity dropped more. Oligoclonal CD8+ Temra expansion after nadir drove photon patients' diversity drop. Survival link was tested only in deceased patients; proton benefit remains a possibility.

This table comes from immunoSEQ multiplex PCR, and its TCRdb copy is limited to in-frame clones, with some not included. There are about 17,000 clones in the sample; roughly 90% occur only once, and 1.5% to 2% lies in the top ten. The CDR3 consists of 15 residues. CDR1 is GTSNPN, CDR2 SVGIG, per germline (reference sequence). V shed 4 bases, J shed 4 bases, and the junction held 10 bases outside the gene matches. The specimen comprised peripheral blood, sampled from a patient treated with photon-based radiotherapy. V is TRBV30 and J is TRBJ1-2; 9 bases line up with TRBD1. This clonotype was sampled from a woman between 40 and 50 years old with cholangiocarcinoma. The CDR3, as DNA: TGTGCCTGGAACGCTAAGACAGGGGGTGGCTATGGCTACACCTTC. This gives the protein CAWNAKTGGGYGYTF.